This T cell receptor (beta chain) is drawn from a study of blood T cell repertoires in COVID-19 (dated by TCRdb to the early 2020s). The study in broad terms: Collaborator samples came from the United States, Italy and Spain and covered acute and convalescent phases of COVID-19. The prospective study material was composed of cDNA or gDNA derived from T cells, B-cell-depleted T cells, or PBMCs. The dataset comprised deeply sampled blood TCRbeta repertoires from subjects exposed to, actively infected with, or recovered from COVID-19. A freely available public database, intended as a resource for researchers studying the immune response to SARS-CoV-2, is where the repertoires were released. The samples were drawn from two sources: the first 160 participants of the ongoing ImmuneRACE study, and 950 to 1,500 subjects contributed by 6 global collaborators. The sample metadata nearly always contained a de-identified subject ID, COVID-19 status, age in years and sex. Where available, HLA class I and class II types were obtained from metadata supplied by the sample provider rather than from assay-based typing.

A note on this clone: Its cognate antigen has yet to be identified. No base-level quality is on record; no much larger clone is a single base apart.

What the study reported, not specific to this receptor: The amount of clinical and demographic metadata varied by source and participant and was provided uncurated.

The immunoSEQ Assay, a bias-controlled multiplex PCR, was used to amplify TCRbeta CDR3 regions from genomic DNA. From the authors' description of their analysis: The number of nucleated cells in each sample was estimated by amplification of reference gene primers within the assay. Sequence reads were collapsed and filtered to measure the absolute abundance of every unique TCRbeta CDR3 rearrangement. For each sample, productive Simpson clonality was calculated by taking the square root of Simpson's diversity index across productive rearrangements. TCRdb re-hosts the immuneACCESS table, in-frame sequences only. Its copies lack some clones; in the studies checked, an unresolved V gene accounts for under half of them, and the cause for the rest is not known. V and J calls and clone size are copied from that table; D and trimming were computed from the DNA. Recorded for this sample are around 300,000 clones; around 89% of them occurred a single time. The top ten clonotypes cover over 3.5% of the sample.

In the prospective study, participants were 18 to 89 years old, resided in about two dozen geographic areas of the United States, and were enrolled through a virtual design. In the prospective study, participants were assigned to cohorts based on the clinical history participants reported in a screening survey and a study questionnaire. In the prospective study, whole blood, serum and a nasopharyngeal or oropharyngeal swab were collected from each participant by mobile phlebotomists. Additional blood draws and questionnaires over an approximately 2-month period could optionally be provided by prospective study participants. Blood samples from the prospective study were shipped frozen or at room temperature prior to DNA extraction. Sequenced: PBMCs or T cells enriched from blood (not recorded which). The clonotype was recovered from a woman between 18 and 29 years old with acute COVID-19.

The bases read TGTGCCAGCAGTTACTCCAGGGGCTACACCTTC. This translates into CASSYSRGYTF. The V gene is TRBV28 and the J gene is TRBJ1-2; no D gene is confidently identified. Trimming removed 4 bases from V and 8 bases from J, leaving 8 bases between the germline ends. The CDR3 runs 11 residues from the cysteine to the phenylalanine. This entry keeps only the CDR3 DNA: 33 bases, framed from base 1. Looking up the germline V gene yields CDR1 MDHEN and CDR2 SYDVKM.